The 19 T cell receptor beta chains below all came from one sample that was sequenced in a study of TIL therapy for anti-PD-1-resistant metastatic lung cancer. This was the immunoSEQ v3 assay. TCRdb keeps only in-frame clones here, not all; method: immunoSEQ multiplex PCR. The table shows around 59,000 clones, with roughly 69% occurring only once. Time point defined: pre-treatment sample, taken before nivolumab and TIL therapy. The input for sequencing was blood, taken at baseline. Receptors were obtained from a person aged 25-85 years with non-small cell lung cancer.

V usage is TRBV11-3 and J usage is TRBJ2-5; D not certain. From germline, CDR1 is SGHNT and CDR2 YENEEA. The CDR3 is 17 residues long. V was clipped by 1 base and J by 2 bases, with 17 bases between them. CDR3 nucleotides: TGTGCCAGCAGCTTAGGGTGGCAGGCTCGTGGTCAAGAGACCCAGTACTTC. Translated: CASSLGWQARGQETQYF.

V and J are TRBV6-6 and TRBJ2-3, with D possibly TRBD2 on 6 matching bases. In germline, CDR1 is MNHNY, CDR2 SVGAGI (reference sequence). The CDR3 consists of 12 residues. The V end was cut by 6 bases, the J end by 6 bases, with 10 bases between. This chain's CDR3 is CASREGRDTQYF. CDR3 nucleotide sequence: TGTGCCAGCAGGGAGGGCCGTGATACGCAGTATTTT.

The gene calls are TRBV20-1 and TRBJ2-7; maybe TRBD2 (5 bases). Germline loops: CDR1 DFQATT, CDR2 SNEGSKA (reference sequence). Trimming cost V 7 bases and J 3 bases, with 10 bases left between them. The CDR3 is 11 amino acids. The CDR3 nucleotides are TGCAGTGTCGGGATTATCTACGAGCAGTACTTC. Translated, it gives CSVGIIYEQYF.

The chain joins TRBV27 to TRBJ2-3, with TRBD2 matching over 7 bases. CDR3 size: 16 residues. Germline values: CDR1 MNHEY, CDR2 SMNVEV (reference sequence). Trimming took 5 bases from V and 4 from J; bases not matched to a gene: 12. The CDR3 loop reads CASSPFEGGSSDTQYF. CDR3 coding DNA: TGTGCCAGCAGTCCATTCGAGGGCGGGAGCTCAGATACGCAGTATTTT.

This clone has a single count. The chain is built from TRBV5-1 and TRBJ2-7, with a tentative D call TRBD2 (5 bases). CDR1 and CDR2 (germline): SGHRS, YFSETQ. V was pared by 4 bases and J by 7 bases, with 18 bases between. The CDR3 is made up of 14 amino acids. For the CDR3, the DNA is TGCGCCAGCAGCCGGGGTCCAGGCGTGAGAGAGCAGTACTTC. This gives the protein CASSRGPGVREQYF. Full variable domain (missing parts from reference TRBV5-1 and TRBJ2-7): KAGVTQTPRYLIKTRGQQVTLSCSPISGHRSVSWYQQTPGQGLQFLFEYFSETQRNKGNFPGRFSGRQFSNSRSEMNVSTLELGDSALYLCASSRGPGVREQYFGPGTRLTVT.

This clone showed up just a few times. The V and J genes are TRBV5-1 and TRBJ1-2; D may be TRBD1 (6 bases). The CDR3 runs to 14 residues. With 2 bases removed from V and 8 bases from J, the gap between germline ends came to 16 bases. Germline CDR1 is SGHRS and CDR2 is YFSETQ. In DNA form, the CDR3 reads TGCGCCAGCAGCTTTGGGGGCCTTCAGAACGGCTACACCTTC. Protein: CASSFGGLQNGYTF.

This rearrangement joins TRBV18 to TRBJ1-5; D unclear. CDR1 is KGHSH, CDR2 LQKENI, per germline. The ends were cut back, 1 base at V and 4 bases at J, with 8 bases in the middle. The CDR3 covers 14 residues. CDR3 DNA: TGTGCCAGCTCACCACGCCAGACAAATCAGCCCCAGCATTTT. It is translated as CASSPRQTNQPQHF.

This clone was detected only once. This rearrangement joins TRBV5-1 to TRBJ1-4; D is unclear. The germline V gene has CDR1 SGHRS and CDR2 YFSETQ. This CDR3 is built from 15 residues. Between the trimmed V and J ends, which lost 2 bases and 7 bases, there was a span of 15 bases. The CDR3 sequence: CASSFQGFQGEKLFF. Here the CDR3 DNA reads TGCGCCAGCAGCTTCCAAGGGTTCCAAGGTGAAAAACTGTTTTTT.

This chain joins TRBV2 and TRBJ1-2, with a possible D match to TRBD1 (5 bases). CDR1 SNHLY and CDR2 FYNNEI come from the germline V gene. The CDR3 is made up of 15 amino acids. Trimming removed 4 bases at V and 6 bases at J, with 18 bases between. The CDR3 protein is CASSGGLGVRDGYTF. CDR3 in DNA: TGTGCCAGCAGTGGGGGTTTAGGGGTTCGGGATGGCTACACCTTC.

This clone occurred once. The gene calls are TRBV5-6 and TRBJ2-7; D unclear. CDR1 and CDR2 from the germline V gene are SGHDT and YYEEEE. V lost 2 bases and J lost 1, with 4 bases in between. The CDR3 runs to 12 residues. The CDR3 spells CASSLRSYEQYF. The CDR3 DNA is TGTGCCAGCAGCTTAAGGTCCTACGAGCAGTACTTC.

This clone was picked up a small number of times. The chain uses TRBV5-4 and TRBJ1-1, with D hard to call. The CDR3 length is 16 residues. The germline gives CDR1 SGHNT, CDR2 YYREEE (reference sequence). V lost 4 bases and J lost 4, with 20 bases in between. The CDR3 spells CASSRDKRTVGTEAFF. The CDR3 bases are TGTGCCAGCAGCAGAGACAAGAGGACCGTCGGCACTGAAGCTTTCTTT.

This clone was seen a few times. The chain links TRBV6-5 to TRBJ1-2; perhaps TRBD1 as D (5 bases). The V end was cut by 5 bases, the J end by 3 bases, with 13 bases between. The V gene's germline CDR1 is MNHEY and CDR2 SVGAGI. The CDR3 contains 14 residues. DNA of the CDR3: TGTGCCAGCAGTCTCAGGGCGAGGTACTATGGCTACACCTTC. Protein: CASSLRARYYGYTF.

A few counts support this clone. This sequence joins TRBV6-5 and TRBJ1-2, with TRBD1 matching 8 bases. Losses at the gene ends were 0 bases for V and 8 bases for J; bases not matched to a gene: 2. The CDR3 extends over 13 amino acids. Germline V lookup: CDR1 MNHEY, CDR2 SVGAGI. The CDR3 spells CASSYSRGQGYTF. The CDR3 coding sequence is TGTGCCAGCAGTTACTCCAGGGGGCAGGGCTACACCTTC.

The table lists this clone with a few counts. The rearrangement links TRBV5-6 to TRBJ2-7; 8 nucleotides agree with TRBD1. Germline V lookup: CDR1 SGHDT, CDR2 YYEEEE. The CDR3 is 12 residues long. V was clipped by 2 bases and J by 7 bases; unmatched bases: 2. CDR3 sequence reads: CASSLQGVEQYF. The CDR3, as DNA: TGTGCCAGCAGCTTACAGGGGGTAGAGCAGTACTTC. The whole variable domain, filled in from reference TRBV5-6 and TRBJ2-7, reads DAGVTQSPTHLIKTRGQQVTLRCSPKSGHDTVSWYQQALGQGPQFIFQYYEEEERQRGNFPDRFSGHQFPNYSSELNVNALLLGDSALYLCASSLQGVEQYFGPGTRLTVT.

The genes are TRBV5-1 and TRBJ1-1; D perhaps matches TRBD1 (5 bases). Per the germline V gene, CDR1 is SGHRS and CDR2 is YFSETQ. V lost 4 bases and J lost 4, with 11 bases in between. This CDR3 region has 13 residues. DNA for the CDR3: TGCGCCAGCAGCCGGCCGGGGGGCACTGAAGCTTTCTTT. It specifies CASSRPGGTEAFF.

The chain has TRBV19 and TRBJ1-1; D remains ambiguous. The V end lost 5 bases, the J end lost 3 bases, and 16 bases lay between the germline ends. The CDR3 extends over 15 amino acids. Germline V lookup: CDR1 LNHDA, CDR2 SQIVND (reference sequence). CDR3 in DNA: TGTGCCAGTAGTGTCGGACGGACGTGGGACACTGAAGCTTTCTTT. Translating it yields CASSVGRTWDTEAFF.

V gene TRBV5-1 combines with J gene TRBJ2-3, with D possibly matching TRBD2 (5 bases). Germline values: CDR1 SGHRS, CDR2 YFSETQ. The V and J ends lost 5 bases and 4 bases respectively, with 17 bases between them. The CDR3 is 15 residues long. The CDR3 here is CASRDSRFMADTQYF. The CDR3 DNA sequence: TGCGCCAGCAGGGACTCGAGGTTCATGGCAGATACGCAGTATTTT. Supplemented by reference TRBV5-1 and TRBJ2-3, the full variable domain reads KAGVTQTPRYLIKTRGQQVTLSCSPISGHRSVSWYQQTPGQGLQFLFEYFSETQRNKGNFPGRFSGRQFSNSRSEMNVSTLELGDSALYLCASRDSRFMADTQYFGPGTRLTVL.

V and J are TRBV11-3 and TRBJ2-3; no reliable D call. Germline V gene lookup returns CDR1 SGHNT and CDR2 YENEEA. The CDR3 is 16 residues long. V was pared by 1 base and J by 0 bases, with 11 bases between. DNA of the CDR3: TGTGCCAGCAGCTTAGGCGCCAGCCCTAGCACAGATACGCAGTATTTT. Translating it yields CASSLGASPSTDTQYF. Drawing the rest from reference TRBV11-3 and TRBJ2-3, the complete variable domain is EAGVVQSPRYKIIEKKQPVAFWCNPISGHNTLYWYLQNLGQGPELLIRYENEEAVDDSQLPKDRFSAERLKGVDSTLKIQPAELGDSAVYLCASSLGASPSTDTQYFGPGTRLTVL.

The genes are TRBV6-1 and TRBJ1-1, with 7 bases that match TRBD1. CDR1 is MNHNS, CDR2 SASEGT, per germline. The V segment lost 2 bases and the J segment 0 bases; nucleotides outside the gene matches: 9. This CDR3 comprises 17 residues. The CDR3 region has the DNA TGTGCCAGCAGTGAACCCCCCCACAGGGGCCTGAACACTGAAGCTTTCTTT. The encoded protein is CASSEPPHRGLNTEAFF.